The 17 T cell receptor beta chains reported below all come from one sample, sequenced in a study of shared clonotypes between healthy human individuals. Sequencing was performed with immunoSEQ multiplex PCR; in TCRdb, only in-frame clones are kept and a portion is missing. The table shows 850,000 to 1,100,000 clones, with 60% to 80% occurring only once. The sequenced sample was memory CD4+ T cells from PBMCs. Sample subset: CD45RA-negative fraction. These receptors all come from a young man in good health. Some clones in this sample may be carry-over from other donors' samples.

The chain employs TRBV7-2 and TRBJ1-3; 7 positions match TRBD1. CDR1 SGHTA and CDR2 FQGNSA come from the germline V gene. The J segment lost 0 bases and the V segment lost 3 bases, leaving 2 bases of the junction unmatched. This CDR3 is 15 amino acids long. CDR3 protein: CASSLAGGSGNTIYF. The CDR3 DNA is TGTGCCAGCAGCTTGGCAGGGGGCTCTGGAAACACCATATATTTT.

V is TRBV28 and J is TRBJ1-3, with D hard to call. This CDR3 spans 15 amino acids. The V gene's germline CDR1 is MDHEN and CDR2 SYDVKM. Trimming took off 2 bases at V and 0 bases at J, with 8 bases between the two ends. The CDR3 sequence is CASSLPESSGNTIYF. CDR3 nucleotides: TGTGCCAGCAGTTTACCGGAGAGCTCTGGAAACACCATATATTTT.

This chain connects TRBV6-1 to TRBJ1-5; D call uncertain. Germline CDR1 MNHNS, CDR2 SASEGT. This CDR3 is 13 amino acids long. The V gene lost 0 bases and the J gene lost 7 bases, with 7 bases spanning the gap. In DNA, the CDR3 is TGTGCCAGCAGTGAAGCGCTTAAACAGCCCCAGCATTTT. This gives the protein CASSEALKQPQHF.

This chain joins TRBV6-5 and TRBJ2-7; no clear D. Germline lookup yields CDR1 MNHEY and CDR2 SVGAGI. V was cut by 2 bases and J by 10 bases, with 15 bases left in between. The CDR3 contains 13 residues. DNA of the CDR3: TGTGCCAGCAGTTACGTCGTCGGGCAGGCTCAGTACTTC. Protein product: CASSYVVGQAQYF.

This clone was counted only a few times. The chain joins TRBV11-3 to TRBJ2-7, with 7 bases aligning to TRBD1. After removal of 2 bases from V and 3 bases from J, the junction contained 1 base not matched to a gene. The CDR3 is made up of 13 amino acids. In germline, CDR1 is SGHNT, CDR2 YENEEA. CDR3: CASSLRQGYEQYF. As DNA, the CDR3 is TGTGCCAGCAGCTTAAGACAGGGCTACGAGCAGTACTTC.

Concerning this clone: The same CDR3 arises from other DNA sequences in this sample as well. The chain carries TRBV5-1 and TRBJ2-5, with D tentatively TRBD1 (5 bases). Trimming took off 4 bases at V and 1 base at J, with 11 bases between the two ends. This CDR3 spans 14 amino acids. CDR1 and CDR2 (germline): SGHRS, YFSETQ. CDR3 sequence: CASSLETVQETQYF. DNA of the CDR3: TGCGCCAGCAGCCTCGAGACAGTCCAAGAGACCCAGTACTTC. The whole variable domain, filled in from reference TRBV5-1 and TRBJ2-5, reads KAGVTQTPRYLIKTRGQQVTLSCSPISGHRSVSWYQQTPGQGLQFLFEYFSETQRNKGNFPGRFSGRQFSNSRSEMNVSTLELGDSALYLCASSLETVQETQYFGPGTRLLVL.

The V gene is TRBV5-4, the J gene TRBJ1-3; D is undetermined. The V and J ends lost 1 base and 4 bases respectively, with 15 bases between them. Looked up from germline, CDR1 is SGHNT and CDR2 is YYREEE (reference sequence). The CDR3 spans 16 residues. The CDR3 reads CASSLPGPGAGNTIYF. The CDR3 nucleotides read TGTGCCAGCAGCTTGCCAGGACCCGGCGCGGGAAACACCATATATTTT.

The chain is built from TRBV25-1 and TRBJ2-1, with D perhaps matching TRBD2 (6 bases). V shed 7 bases and J shed 5 bases, with 15 bases lying between them. The germline gives CDR1 MGHDK, CDR2 SYGVNS. CDR3 length: 14 amino acids. The CDR3 coding sequence is TGTGCCAGCAAAGCAGCGGGCCGTGACAATGAGCAGTTCTTC. Translating gives CASKAAGRDNEQFF.

The CDR3 reads CASIRDNNQPQHF. The CDR3, as DNA: TGTGCCAGCATCCGTGACAACAATCAGCCCCAGCATTTT. This chain connects TRBV6-1 to TRBJ1-5; the D is unclear. CDR3 length: 13 amino acids. V gave up 7 bases and J gave up 3 bases, with 10 bases separating them. The germline gives CDR1 MNHNS, CDR2 SASEGT.

A single count supports this clone. The V and J genes are TRBV10-2 and TRBJ2-1; 7 nucleotides line up with TRBD2. Germline V CDR1 and CDR2: WSHSY, SAAADI. With V trimmed by 4 bases and J by 2 bases, 2 bases remained unmatched. The CDR3 contains 14 residues. The CDR3 bases are TGCGCCAGCAGTGCCGGGAGGACCTACAATGAGCAGTTCTTC. Protein: CASSAGRTYNEQFF.

The V and J genes are TRBV23-1 and TRBJ1-4; D is possibly TRBD1 (6 bases). TRBV23-1 counts as an open reading frame of uncertain function. This CDR3 contains 13 residues. The CDR3 reads CESRLAQGEKLFF. Here the CDR3 DNA reads TGCGAGAGCAGGCTTGCGCAGGGGGAAAAACTGTTTTTT.

The rearrangement uses TRBV7-2 and TRBJ2-7; 8 nucleotides agree with TRBD2. V lost 4 bases, J lost 7 bases, and 6 bases stayed unmatched. This CDR3 has 13 amino acids. Germline values: CDR1 SGHTA, CDR2 FQGNSA. The DNA of the CDR3 is TGTGCCAGCAGCTCATCTCGGGAGGGGGAGCAGTACTTC. Translated: CASSSSREGEQYF.

This chain connects TRBV27 to TRBJ1-5; the match to TRBD1 covers 11 bases. This CDR3 is built from 15 residues. V lost 8 bases, J lost 1 base, and 4 bases stayed unmatched. Germline-derived CDR1 and CDR2 are MNHEY and SMNVEV (reference sequence). CDR3 sequence: CASGDRGMSNQPQHF. Here the CDR3 DNA reads TGTGCCAGCGGGGACAGGGGGATGAGCAATCAGCCCCAGCATTTT.

This clone was counted ten times or more. The same CDR3 also results from other DNA sequences found in this sample. The chain carries TRBV12-5 and TRBJ1-2; D call uncertain. Germline-derived CDR1 and CDR2 are LGHNT and FRNRAP. CDR3 length: 11 amino acids. V dropped 4 bases and J dropped 6 bases, with 6 bases sitting between them. The CDR3 DNA follows: TGTGCTAGTGGTTCCCCAAATGGCTACACCTTC. Translation: CASGSPNGYTF.

This chain connects TRBV27 to TRBJ1-2; TRBD1 is a possible D gene (5 bases). This CDR3 has 16 amino acids. Germline V CDR1 and CDR2: MNHEY, SMNVEV (reference sequence). V lost 4 bases to trimming and J lost 0 bases, with 15 bases between them. The CDR3 sequence: CASSSSGRAANYGYTF. The CDR3 DNA is TGTGCCAGCAGTTCAAGCGGCAGGGCCGCTAACTATGGCTACACCTTC.

This chain uses TRBV2 with TRBJ2-2; 10 bases map to TRBD2. J was trimmed by 0 bases and V by 7 bases; bases with no gene match: 5. CDR3 length: 16 amino acids. Per the germline V gene, CDR1 is SNHLY and CDR2 is FYNNEI. CDR3 in DNA: TGTGCCAGCACTCGACTAGCGGGTTCGAACACCGGGGAGCTGTTTTTT. Translating gives CASTRLAGSNTGELFF.

The J gene is TRBJ2-3, the V gene TRBV5-1, with 12 bases lining up with TRBD1. Germline CDR1 is SGHRS and CDR2 is YFSETQ. The ends lost 4 bases at V and 5 bases at J; junction bases unmatched: 5. The CDR3 sequence is 15 residues long. The CDR3 region has the DNA TGCGCCAGCAGCAAGGGACAGGGGGCTCAAGATACGCAGTATTTT. Its protein product is CASSKGQGAQDTQYF. The full variable domain, with the rest looked up from reference TRBV5-1 and TRBJ2-3, is KAGVTQTPRYLIKTRGQQVTLSCSPISGHRSVSWYQQTPGQGLQFLFEYFSETQRNKGNFPGRFSGRQFSNSRSEMNVSTLELGDSALYLCASSKGQGAQDTQYFGPGTRLTVL.